This is a list of T cell receptor beta chains from one sample in a study of blood T cell repertoires in COVID-19. Sequencing used immunoSEQ multiplex PCR; TCRdb keeps in-frame clones, though not all of them. The table has tens of thousands of clones, roughly four fifths seen once. Sequenced: peripheral blood. All receptors come from an elderly man with COVID-19, enrolled during active disease. The CDR3 runs from the conserved cysteine through the conserved F or W. Each record gives: V gene, D gene, J gene, clone size, CDR3 length, CDR3 DNA, CDR3 protein. D genes are given only for firm matches. For some rows the clone size is stated as once, few or many, or as a class when expanded; others skip it.

TRBV7-8,TRBD2,TRBJ2-5,few,15,TGTGCCAGCAGCTTAGACCTAGCGGGAGGAGGGACCCAGTACTTC,CASSLDLAGGGTQYF
TRBV19,TRBD1,TRBJ2-5,.,14,TGTGCCAGCTCCCCAGACAGGGCTGGGGAGACCCAGTACTTC,CASSPDRAGETQYF
TRBV24-1,.,TRBJ2-2,.,14,TGTGCCACCAGTGGTAGACTTAACACCGGGGAGCTGTTTTTT,CATSGRLNTGELFF
TRBV7-2,.,TRBJ2-1,.,16,TGTGCCAGCAGCCCTACGAGCCCGGCGGGGTACAATGAGCAGTTCTTC,CASSPTSPAGYNEQFF
TRBV24-1,TRBD1,TRBJ1-1,.,13,TGTGCCACCAGTGATTTGCAGGGGGCTTCCGCTTTCTTT,CATSDLQGASAFF
TRBV6-4,.,TRBJ1-6,.,14,TGTGCCAGCAGCACAGGGCTCTATAATTCACCCCTCCACTTT,CASSTGLYNSPLHF
TRBV2,TRBD2,TRBJ2-5,.,15,TGTGCCAGCAGTGAAGGACTAGCGGGAGAAGAGACCCAGTACTTC,CASSEGLAGEETQYF
TRBV6-2/TRBV6-3,TRBD2,TRBJ2-1,.,19,TGTGCCAGCAGTTACCCCGGGACTAGCGGGGCGGAATACTACAATGAGCAGTTCTTC,CASSYPGTSGAEYYNEQFF
TRBV7-2,TRBD1,TRBJ1-2,.,15,TGTGCCAGCAGCTTATGGACAGGGGGCGGGGATGGCTACACCTTC,CASSLWTGGGDGYTF
TRBV30,TRBD1,TRBJ1-1,.,13,TGTGCCTGGGACAGACAGGGGGGGGCTGAAGCTTTCTTT,CAWDRQGGAEAFF
TRBV6-2/TRBV6-3,.,TRBJ2-2,.,15,TGTGCCAGCAGTTACGCCCAGGGAGGCACCGGGGAGCTGTTTTTT,CASSYAQGGTGELFF
TRBV13,.,TRBJ2-5,.,11,TGTGCCAGCAGCTTAGCGGAGACCCAGTACTTC,CASSLAETQYF
TRBV9,.,TRBJ1-1,.,13,TGTGCCAGCAGCGTCCAGGTGGGCACTGAAGCTTTCTTT,CASSVQVGTEAFF
TRBV14,.,TRBJ1-1,.,14,TGTGCCAGCAGCCCCATGCGGCTACAGGGTGAAGCTTTCTTT,CASSPMRLQGEAFF
TRBV28,.,TRBJ1-1,.,17,TGTGCCAGCAGCCCGGGACACATATACGGTAGGAACACTGAAGCTTTCTTT,CASSPGHIYGRNTEAFF
TRBV7-9,TRBD1,TRBJ1-3,.,15,TGTGCCAGCAGCCCCTCGGGACAGGGGGGAAACACCATATATTTT,CASSPSGQGGNTIYF
TRBV6-5,.,TRBJ1-1,.,16,TGTGCCAGCAGTTACTCGATGGGAGGGACGGGTACTGAAGCTTTCTTT,CASSYSMGGTGTEAFF
TRBV7-2,.,TRBJ1-4,.,14,TGTGCCAGCAGCTTCCAATCCGCGGATGAAAAACTGTTTTTT,CASSFQSADEKLFF
TRBV9,TRBD2,TRBJ2-2,.,17,TGTGCCAGCAGCCAGGGTGGCCGGGGGGTGAACACCGGGGAGCTGTTTTTT,CASSQGGRGVNTGELFF
TRBV4-2,TRBD2,TRBJ2-7,.,18,TGTGCCAGCAGCCAACCGGGACTAGCGGGGGCCAATTCCTACGAGCAGTACTTC,CASSQPGLAGANSYEQYF
TRBV25-1,.,TRBJ1-5,.,14,TGTGCCAGCAGTGAAACAGGATTCAATCAGCCCCAGCATTTT,CASSETGFNQPQHF
TRBV6-1,.,TRBJ1-5,few,16,TGTGCCAGCAGTGATACAGGGTATGCTCCAAGTCAGCCCCAGCATTTT,CASSDTGYAPSQPQHF
TRBV7-8,TRBD1,TRBJ1-2,.,13,TGTGCCAGCAGCCCCTACAGGGGTGGAGGCTACACCTTC,CASSPYRGGGYTF
TRBV9,.,TRBJ2-1,once,14,TGTGCCAGCAGCGATACAGGGTCCTACAATGAGCAGTTCTTC,CASSDTGSYNEQFF
TRBV12-3/TRBV12-4,.,TRBJ2-1,.,10,TGTGCCACAGCGGTCGCTGAGCAGTTCTTC,CATAVAEQFF
TRBV24-1,.,TRBJ2-3,.,13,TGTGCCACCAGTGAGCCAGGGAAAGATACGCAGTATTTT,CATSEPGKDTQYF
TRBV18,.,TRBJ1-1,.,17,TGTGCCAGCTCACCACCGGTCCTGCCGGGACAGAACACTGAAGCTTTCTTT,CASSPPVLPGQNTEAFF
TRBV13,.,TRBJ2-6,once,12,TGTGCCAGCAGCCGCGGAGCCCGCGTCCTGACTTTC,CASSRGARVLTF
TRBV28,.,TRBJ1-5,.,13,TGTGCCAGCCTCCCCCCCAGGGGTCAGCCCCAGCATTTT,CASLPPRGQPQHF
TRBV5-1,TRBD1,TRBJ2-5,.,14,TGCGCCAGCAGCTTTTCCGGGACAGAAGAGACCCAGTACTTC,CASSFSGTEETQYF
TRBV6-2/TRBV6-3,.,TRBJ2-1,.,14,TGTGCCAGCAGTTACTCGGAGTCGGTCGATGAGCAGTTCTTC,CASSYSESVDEQFF
TRBV6-5,.,TRBJ1-1,.,15,TGTGCCAGCAGTTCCCCTGACAGGACGGGCGCTGAAGCTTTCTTT,CASSSPDRTGAEAFF
TRBV11-2,TRBD1,TRBJ1-1,.,14,TGTGCCAGCATTAAGGACAGGGTGAACACTGAAGCTTTCTTT,CASIKDRVNTEAFF
TRBV3-1/TRBV3-2,TRBD1,TRBJ2-7,.,17,TGTGCCAGCAGCCAAGGAGCAAGACAGGGGGGTTCCTACGAGCAGTACTTC,CASSQGARQGGSYEQYF
TRBV6-5,.,TRBJ1-5,.,16,TGTGCCAGCAGTTACATCGGACAGTGGGGGAACCAGCCCCAGCATTTT,CASSYIGQWGNQPQHF
TRBV6-1,TRBD1,TRBJ1-5,few,17,TGTGCCAGCAGTGATGGGACAGGGGCGCTTAGCAATCAGCCCCAGCATTTT,CASSDGTGALSNQPQHF
TRBV29-1,.,TRBJ1-1,.,15,TGCAGCGTTGAAGATGAAATGGGAAGGGGCCCTGAAGCTTTCTTT,CSVEDEMGRGPEAFF